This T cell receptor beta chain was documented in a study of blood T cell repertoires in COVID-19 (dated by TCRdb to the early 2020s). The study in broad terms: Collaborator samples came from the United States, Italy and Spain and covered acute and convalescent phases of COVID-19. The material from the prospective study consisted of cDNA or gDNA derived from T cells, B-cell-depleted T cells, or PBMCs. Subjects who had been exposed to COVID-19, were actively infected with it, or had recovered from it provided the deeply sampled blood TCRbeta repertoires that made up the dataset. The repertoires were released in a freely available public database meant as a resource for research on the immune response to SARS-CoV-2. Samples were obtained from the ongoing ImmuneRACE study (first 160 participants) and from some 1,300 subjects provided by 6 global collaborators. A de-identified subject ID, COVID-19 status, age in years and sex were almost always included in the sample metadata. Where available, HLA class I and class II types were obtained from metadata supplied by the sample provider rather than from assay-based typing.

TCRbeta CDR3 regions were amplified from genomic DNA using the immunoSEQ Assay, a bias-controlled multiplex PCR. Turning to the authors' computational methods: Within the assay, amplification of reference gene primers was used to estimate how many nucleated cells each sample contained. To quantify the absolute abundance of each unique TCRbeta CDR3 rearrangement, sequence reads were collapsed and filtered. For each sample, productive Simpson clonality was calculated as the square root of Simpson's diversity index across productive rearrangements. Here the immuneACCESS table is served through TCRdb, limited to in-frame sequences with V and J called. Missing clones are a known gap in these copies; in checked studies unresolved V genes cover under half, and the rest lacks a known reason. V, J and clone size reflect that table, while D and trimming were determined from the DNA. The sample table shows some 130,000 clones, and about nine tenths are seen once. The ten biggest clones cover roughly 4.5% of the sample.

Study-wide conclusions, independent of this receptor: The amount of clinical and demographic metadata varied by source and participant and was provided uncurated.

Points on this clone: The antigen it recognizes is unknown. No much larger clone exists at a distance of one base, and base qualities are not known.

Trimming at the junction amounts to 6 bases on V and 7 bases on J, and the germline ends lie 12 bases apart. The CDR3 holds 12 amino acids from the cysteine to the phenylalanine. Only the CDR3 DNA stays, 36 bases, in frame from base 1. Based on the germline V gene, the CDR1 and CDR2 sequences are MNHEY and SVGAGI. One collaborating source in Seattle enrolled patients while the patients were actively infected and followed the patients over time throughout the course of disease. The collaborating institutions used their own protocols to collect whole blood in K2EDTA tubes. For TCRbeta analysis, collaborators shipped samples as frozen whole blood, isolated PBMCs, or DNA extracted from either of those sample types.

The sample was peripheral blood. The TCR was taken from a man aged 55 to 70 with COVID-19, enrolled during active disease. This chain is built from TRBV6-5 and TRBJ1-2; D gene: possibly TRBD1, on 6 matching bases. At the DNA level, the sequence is TGTGCCAGCAGAAAATCAGGGGTTGGCTACACCTTC. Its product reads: CASRKSGVGYTF.